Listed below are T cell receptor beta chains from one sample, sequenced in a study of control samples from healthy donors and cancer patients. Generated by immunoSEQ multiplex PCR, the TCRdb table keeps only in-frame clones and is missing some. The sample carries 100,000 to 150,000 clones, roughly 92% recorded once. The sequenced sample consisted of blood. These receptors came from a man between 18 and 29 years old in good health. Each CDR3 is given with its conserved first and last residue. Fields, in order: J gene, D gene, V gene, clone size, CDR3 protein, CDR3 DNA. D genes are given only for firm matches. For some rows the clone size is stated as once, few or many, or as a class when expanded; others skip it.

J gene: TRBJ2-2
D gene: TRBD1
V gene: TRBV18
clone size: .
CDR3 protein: CASSLGTANTGELFF
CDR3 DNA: TGTGCCAGCTCCCTTGGGACAGCGAACACCGGGGAGCTGTTTTTT

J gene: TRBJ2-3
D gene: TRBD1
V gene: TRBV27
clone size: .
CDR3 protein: CASSLLRDRGDSDTQYF
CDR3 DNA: TGTGCCAGCAGTTTATTAAGGGACAGGGGCGATTCAGATACGCAGTATTTT

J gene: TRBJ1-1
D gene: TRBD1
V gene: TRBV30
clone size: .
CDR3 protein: CAWSQGQGAEAFF
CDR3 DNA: TGTGCCTGGAGTCAGGGGCAGGGGGCTGAAGCTTTCTTT

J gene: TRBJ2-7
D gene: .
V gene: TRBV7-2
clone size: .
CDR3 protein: CASSLISGTYEQYF
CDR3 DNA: TGTGCCAGCAGCTTAATATCAGGAACCTACGAGCAGTACTTC

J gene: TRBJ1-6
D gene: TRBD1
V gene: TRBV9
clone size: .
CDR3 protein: CASSVGGQGDSPLHF
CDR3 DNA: TGTGCCAGCAGCGTCGGGGGACAGGGAGATTCACCCCTCCACTTT

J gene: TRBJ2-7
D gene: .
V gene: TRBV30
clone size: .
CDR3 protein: CAWSGTTYEQYF
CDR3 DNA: TGTGCCTGGAGTGGGACGACCTACGAGCAGTACTTC

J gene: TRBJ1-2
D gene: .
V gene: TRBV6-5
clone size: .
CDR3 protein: CASSYSEGGYGYTF
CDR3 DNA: TGTGCCAGCAGTTACTCGGAGGGAGGGTATGGCTACACCTTC

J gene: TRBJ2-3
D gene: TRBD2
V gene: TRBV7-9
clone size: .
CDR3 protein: CASSLGTSGGAETDTQYF
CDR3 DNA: TGTGCCAGCAGCCTCGGGACTAGCGGGGGGGCCGAAACAGATACGCAGTATTTT

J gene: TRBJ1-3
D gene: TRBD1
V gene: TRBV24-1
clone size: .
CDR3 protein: CATSDLGGTGASCRNTIYF
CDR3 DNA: TGTGCCACCAGTGATTTGGGGGGGACAGGGGCCTCTTGTAGGAACACCATATATTTT

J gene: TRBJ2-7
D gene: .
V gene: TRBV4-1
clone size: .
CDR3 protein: CASSQGWVHGKKYEQYF
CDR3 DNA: TGCGCCAGCAGCCAAGGTTGGGTCCACGGGAAAAAGTACGAGCAGTACTTC

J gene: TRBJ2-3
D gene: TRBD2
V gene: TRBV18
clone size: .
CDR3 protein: CASSPPSGGATDTQYF
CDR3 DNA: TGTGCCAGCTCACCACCGAGCGGGGGGGCCACAGATACGCAGTATTTT

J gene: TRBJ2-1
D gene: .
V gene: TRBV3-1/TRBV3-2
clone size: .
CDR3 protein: CARWRQFF
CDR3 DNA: TGTGCCAGGTGGAGGCAGTTCTTC

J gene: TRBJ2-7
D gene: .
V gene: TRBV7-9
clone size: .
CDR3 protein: CASSLSSGSAGSRNEQYF
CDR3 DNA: TGTGCCAGCAGTCTTAGTAGCGGTTCGGCAGGGTCTCGTAACGAGCAGTACTTC

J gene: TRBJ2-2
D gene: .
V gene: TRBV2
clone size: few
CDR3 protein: CASSEPPGRTNTGELFF
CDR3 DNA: TGTGCCAGCAGTGAACCCCCCGGACGCACGAACACCGGGGAGCTGTTTTTT

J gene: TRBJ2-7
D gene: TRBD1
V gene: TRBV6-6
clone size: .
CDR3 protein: CASSYPGQGDEQYF
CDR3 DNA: TGTGCCAGCAGTTACCCGGGACAGGGCGACGAGCAGTACTTC

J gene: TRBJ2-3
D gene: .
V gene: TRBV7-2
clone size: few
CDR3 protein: CASSSQGSTDTQYF
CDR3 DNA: TGTGCCAGCAGTTCACAGGGCAGCACAGATACGCAGTATTTT

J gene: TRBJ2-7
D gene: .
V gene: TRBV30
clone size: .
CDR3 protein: CAWSGGSSSYEQYF
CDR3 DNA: TGTGCCTGGAGTGGAGGCTCCAGCTCCTACGAGCAGTACTTC

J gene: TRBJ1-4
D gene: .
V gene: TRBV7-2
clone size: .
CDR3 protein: CASSRDRNEKLFF
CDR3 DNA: TGTGCCAGCAGCCGGGACCGAAATGAAAAACTGTTTTTT

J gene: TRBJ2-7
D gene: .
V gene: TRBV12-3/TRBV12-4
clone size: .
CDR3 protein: CASSTTYEQYF
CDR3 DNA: TGTGCCAGCAGCACAACCTACGAGCAGTACTTC

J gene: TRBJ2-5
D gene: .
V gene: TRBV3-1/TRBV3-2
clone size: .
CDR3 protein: CASSEGGGLGRQETQYF
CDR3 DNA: TGTGCCAGCAGTGAGGGGGGCGGGTTAGGAAGGCAAGAGACCCAGTACTTC

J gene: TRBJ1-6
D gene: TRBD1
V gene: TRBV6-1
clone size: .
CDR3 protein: CASSESTGFSPLHF
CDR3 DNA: TGTGCCAGCAGTGAATCGACAGGGTTTTCACCCCTCCACTTT

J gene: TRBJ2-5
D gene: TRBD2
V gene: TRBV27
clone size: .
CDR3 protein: CASSPGLAGVEETQYF
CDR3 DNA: TGTGCCAGCAGTCCCGGACTAGCGGGGGTCGAGGAGACCCAGTACTTC

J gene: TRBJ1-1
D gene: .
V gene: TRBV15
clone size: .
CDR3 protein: CATSRRDGNTEAFF
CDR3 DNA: TGTGCCACCAGCAGAAGGGACGGGAACACTGAAGCTTTCTTT

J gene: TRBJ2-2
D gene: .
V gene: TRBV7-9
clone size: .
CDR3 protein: CASSLRGGELFF
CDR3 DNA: TGTGCCAGCAGCTTACGTGGCGGGGAGCTGTTTTTT

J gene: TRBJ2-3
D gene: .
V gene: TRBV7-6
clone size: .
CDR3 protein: CASSSTYTSTDTQYF
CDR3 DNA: TGTGCCAGCAGCTCCACCTACACTAGCACAGATACGCAGTATTTT

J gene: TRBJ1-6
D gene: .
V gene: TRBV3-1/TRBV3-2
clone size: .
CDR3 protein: CASSPSYINSPLHF
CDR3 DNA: TGTGCCAGCAGCCCTTCTTACATCAATTCACCCCTCCACTTT

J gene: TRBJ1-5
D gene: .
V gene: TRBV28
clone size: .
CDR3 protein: CASQLAGRESQPQHF
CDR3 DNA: TGTGCCAGCCAGTTAGCCGGTCGGGAAAGTCAGCCCCAGCATTTT

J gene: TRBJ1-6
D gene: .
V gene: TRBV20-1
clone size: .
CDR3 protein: CSASHGGSNSPLHF
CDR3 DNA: TGCAGTGCTAGTCACGGGGGAAGTAATTCACCCCTCCACTTT

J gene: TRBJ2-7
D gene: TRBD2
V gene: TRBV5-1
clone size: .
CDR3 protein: CASSPGGGKEQYF
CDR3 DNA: TGCGCCAGCAGCCCCGGGGGGGGGAAGGAGCAGTACTTC

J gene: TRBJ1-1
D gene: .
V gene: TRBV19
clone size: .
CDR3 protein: CASTTQGTANTEAFF
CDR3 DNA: TGTGCCAGTACCACCCAGGGTACAGCCAACACTGAAGCTTTCTTT

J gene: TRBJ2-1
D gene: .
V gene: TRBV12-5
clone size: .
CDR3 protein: CASGSPYRTGSGNEQFF
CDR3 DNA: TGTGCTAGTGGTTCCCCTTACCGTACTGGGTCGGGCAATGAGCAGTTCTTC

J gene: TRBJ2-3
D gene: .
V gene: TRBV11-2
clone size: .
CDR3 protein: CASRDSAGTDTQYF
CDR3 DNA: TGTGCCAGCAGAGACTCTGCGGGCACAGATACGCAGTATTTT

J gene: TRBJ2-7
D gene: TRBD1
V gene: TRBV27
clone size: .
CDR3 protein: CASSRGRGAYEQYF
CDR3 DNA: TGTGCCAGCAGTAGGGGGCGCGGAGCCTACGAGCAGTACTTC

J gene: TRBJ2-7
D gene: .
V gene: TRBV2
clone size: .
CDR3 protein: CASRTVGGPTYEQYF
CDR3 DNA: TGTGCCAGCAGGACCGTCGGGGGGCCAACCTACGAGCAGTACTTC

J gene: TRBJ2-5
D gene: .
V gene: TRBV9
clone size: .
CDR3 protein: CASSLLGTRKETQYF
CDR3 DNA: TGTGCCAGCAGCCTCCTTGGGACTCGGAAAGAGACCCAGTACTTC

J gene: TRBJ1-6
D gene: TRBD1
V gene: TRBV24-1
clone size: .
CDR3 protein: CATSDDTSEDRSGLSSYNSPLHF
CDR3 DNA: TGTGCCACCAGTGATGATACGTCCGAGGACAGGAGCGGCTTGAGCTCCTATAATTCACCCCTCCACTTT

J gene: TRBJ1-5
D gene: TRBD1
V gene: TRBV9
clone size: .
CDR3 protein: CASSVTGVVDQPQHF
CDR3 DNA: TGTGCCAGCAGCGTAACAGGGGTAGTAGATCAGCCCCAGCATTTT

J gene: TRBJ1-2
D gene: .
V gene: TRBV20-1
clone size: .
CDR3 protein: CSASGTGYGYTF
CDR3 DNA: TGCAGTGCTAGTGGGACGGGATATGGCTACACCTTC

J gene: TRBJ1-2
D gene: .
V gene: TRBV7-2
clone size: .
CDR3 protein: CASSYGGNYGYTF
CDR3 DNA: TGTGCCAGCTCATACGGGGGGAACTATGGCTACACCTTC

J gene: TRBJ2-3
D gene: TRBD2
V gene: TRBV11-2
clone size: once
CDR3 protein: CASSLELAGGTDTQYF
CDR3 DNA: TGTGCCAGCAGCTTAGAATTAGCGGGGGGCACAGATACGCAGTATTTT

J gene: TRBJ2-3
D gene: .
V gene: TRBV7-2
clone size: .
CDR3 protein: CASSISGHTDTQYF
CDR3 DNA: TGTGCCAGCAGCATAAGCGGGCACACAGATACGCAGTATTTT

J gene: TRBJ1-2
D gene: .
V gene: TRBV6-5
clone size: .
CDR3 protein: CASSPGLSGYGYTF
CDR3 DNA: TGTGCCAGCAGCCCCGGACTGTCTGGCTATGGCTACACCTTC

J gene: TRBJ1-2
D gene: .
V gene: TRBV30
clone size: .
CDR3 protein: CASPGTAVGYTF
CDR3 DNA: TGTGCCTCCCCCGGGACGGCAGTTGGCTACACCTTC